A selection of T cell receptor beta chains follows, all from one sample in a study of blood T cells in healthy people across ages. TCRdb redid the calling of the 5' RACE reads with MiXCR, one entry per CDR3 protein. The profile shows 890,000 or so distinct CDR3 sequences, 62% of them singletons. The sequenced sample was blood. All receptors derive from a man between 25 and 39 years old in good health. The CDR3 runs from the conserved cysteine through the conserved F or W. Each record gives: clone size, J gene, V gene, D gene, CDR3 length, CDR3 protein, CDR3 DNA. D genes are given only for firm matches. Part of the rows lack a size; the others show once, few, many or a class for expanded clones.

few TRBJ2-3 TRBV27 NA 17 CASSRVPGTGGTDTQYF TGTGCCAGCAGCCGCGTGCCGGGTACGGGCGGCACAGATACGCAGTATTTT
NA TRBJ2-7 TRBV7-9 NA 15 CASSLAGTPGNEQYF TGTGCCAGCAGCTTAGCGGGGACACCTGGAAACGAGCAGTACTTC
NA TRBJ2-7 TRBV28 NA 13 CASGLLQSGEQYF TGTGCCAGCGGCCTCCTCCAATCCGGGGAGCAGTACTTC
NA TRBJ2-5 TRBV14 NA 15 CARSLHPPGPPTQYF TGTGCCAGATCACTCCACCCACCGGGGCCTCCGACCCAGTACTTC
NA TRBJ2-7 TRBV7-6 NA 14 CASSLAYQTHEQYF TGTGCCAGCAGCTTAGCGTACCAGACTCACGAGCAGTACTTC
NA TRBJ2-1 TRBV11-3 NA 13 CASSFGDNNEQFF TGTGCCAGCAGCTTCGGGGACAACAATGAGCAGTTCTTC
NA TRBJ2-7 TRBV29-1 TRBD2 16 CSVEDGLAGGTGEQYF TGCAGCGTTGAAGATGGACTAGCGGGAGGGACCGGCGAGCAGTACTTC
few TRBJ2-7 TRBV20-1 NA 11 CSASGQTEQYF TGCAGTGCTAGCGGACAGACCGAGCAGTACTTC
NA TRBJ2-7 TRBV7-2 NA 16 CASSLGALGGAYEQYF TGTGCCAGCAGCTTAGGAGCCCTGGGCGGCGCCTACGAGCAGTACTTC
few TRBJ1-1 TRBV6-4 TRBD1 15 CASRPDRDVNTEAFF TGTGCCAGCAGACCGGACAGGGACGTGAACACTGAAGCTTTCTTT
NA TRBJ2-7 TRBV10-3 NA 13 CAISDGDGYEQYF TGTGCCATCAGTGACGGGGACGGCTACGAGCAGTACTTC
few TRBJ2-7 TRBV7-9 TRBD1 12 CASSPQGEEQYF TGTGCCAGCAGCCCCCAGGGGGAAGAGCAGTACTTC
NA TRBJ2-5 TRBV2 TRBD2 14 CASRGLAGDQTQYF TGTGCCAGCAGGGGACTAGCGGGGGATCAGACCCAGTACTTC
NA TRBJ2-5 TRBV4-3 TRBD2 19 CASSQELFLSGGFQETQYF TGCGCCAGCAGCCAAGAACTGTTCCTAAGCGGGGGGTTCCAAGAGACCCAGTACTTC
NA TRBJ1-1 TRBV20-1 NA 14 CSARVAGLYTEAFF TGCAGTGCTAGAGTAGCAGGGTTGTACACTGAAGCTTTCTTT
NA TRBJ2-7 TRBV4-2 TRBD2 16 CASSQDSVAGAYEQYF TGTGCCAGCAGCCAAGATAGCGTAGCGGGGGCGTACGAGCAGTACTTC
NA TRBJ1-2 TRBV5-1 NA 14 CASSLEGHSYGYTF TGCGCCAGCAGCCTGGAGGGACACTCGTATGGCTACACCTTC
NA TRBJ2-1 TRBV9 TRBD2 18 CASSLRLAGGPNYNEQFF TGTGCCAGCAGCCTCCGACTAGCGGGGGGGCCTAATTACAATGAGCAGTTCTTC
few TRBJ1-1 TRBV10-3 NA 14 CATSPRTENTEAFF TGTGCCACTTCCCCCCGGACAGAGAACACTGAAGCTTTCTTT
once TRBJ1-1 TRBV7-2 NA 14 CASSFGQGRTEAFF TGTGCCAGCAGCTTTGGCCAGGGACGCACTGAAGCTTTCTTT
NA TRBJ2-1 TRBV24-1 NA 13 CATSDPDSYEQFF TGTGCCACCAGTGATCCGGACTCATATGAGCAGTTCTTC
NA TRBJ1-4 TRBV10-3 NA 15 CAISESQGSNEKLFF TGTGCCATCAGTGAGTCGCAGGGCTCTAATGAAAAACTGTTTTTT
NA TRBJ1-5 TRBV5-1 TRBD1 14 CASSQQGQGQPQHF TGCGCCAGCAGCCAACAGGGGCAGGGTCAGCCCCAGCATTTT
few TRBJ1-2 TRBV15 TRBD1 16 CATSRDIQDRVYGYTF TGTGCCACCAGCAGAGATATCCAGGACAGGGTATATGGCTACACCTTC
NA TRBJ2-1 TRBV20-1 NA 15 CSARVRGRNYNEQFF TGCAGTGCTAGAGTCCGGGGACGGAACTACAATGAGCAGTTCTTC
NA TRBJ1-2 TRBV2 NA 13 CASTEGPNYGYTF TGTGCCAGCACCGAAGGGCCCAACTATGGCTACACCTTC
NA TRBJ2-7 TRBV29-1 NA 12 CSVEKSGHEQYF TGCAGCGTTGAAAAGTCCGGGCACGAGCAGTACTTC
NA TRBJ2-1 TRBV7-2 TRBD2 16 CASSPMRGGAYNEQFF TGTGCCAGCAGCCCCATGCGGGGGGGTGCCTACAATGAGCAGTTCTTC
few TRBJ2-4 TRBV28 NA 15 CASSPQGLAKNIQYF TGTGCCAGCAGTCCCCAGGGTTTAGCCAAAAACATTCAGTACTTC
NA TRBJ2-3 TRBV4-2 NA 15 CASSQGALSTDTQYF TGTGCCAGCAGCCAAGGGGCGCTAAGCACAGATACGCAGTATTTT
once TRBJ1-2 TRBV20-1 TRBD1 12 CSALGQNYGYTF TGCAGTGCTCTGGGACAGAACTATGGCTACACCTTC
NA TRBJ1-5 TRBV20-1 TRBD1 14 CSARDGTGAQPQHF TGCAGTGCTAGAGACGGGACAGGGGCTCAGCCCCAGCATTTT
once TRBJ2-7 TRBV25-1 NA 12 CASGVLPYEQYF TGTGCCAGCGGCGTCCTACCCTACGAGCAGTACTTC
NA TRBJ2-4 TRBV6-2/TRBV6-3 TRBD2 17 CATTSGVREWAKNIQYF TGTGCCACGACTAGCGGGGTGAGAGAATGGGCCAAAAACATTCAGTACTTC
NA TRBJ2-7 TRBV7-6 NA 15 CASSRNRVGAYEQYF TGTGCCAGCAGCCGAAACAGGGTTGGGGCCTACGAGCAGTACTTC
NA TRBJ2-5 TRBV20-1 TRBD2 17 CSARVIRAGGLSNEQYF TGCAGTGCTAGAGTGATACGCGCGGGGGGCCTCTCCAATGAGCAGTACTTC
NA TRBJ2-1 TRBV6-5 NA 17 CASSYPVTGSSYNEQFF TGTGCCAGCAGTTACCCCGTTACAGGGAGCTCCTACAATGAGCAGTTCTTC
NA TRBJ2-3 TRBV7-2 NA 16 CASSSWGPGYTDTQYF TGTGCCAGCAGCTCATGGGGGCCGGGGTACACAGATACGCAGTATTTT
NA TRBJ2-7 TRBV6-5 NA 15 CASSYSAGTDYEQYF TGTGCCAGCAGTTATAGTGCCGGGACTGACTACGAGCAGTACTTC
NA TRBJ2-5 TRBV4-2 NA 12 CASSQDAVEQYF TGTGCCAGCAGCCAAGATGCGGTTGAGCAGTACTTC
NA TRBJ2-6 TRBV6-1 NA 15 CASSEVNSGANVLTF TGTGCCAGCAGTGAGGTGAACTCTGGGGCCAACGTCCTGACTTTC
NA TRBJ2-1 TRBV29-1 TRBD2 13 CSARGGLGNEQFF TGCAGCGCCCGAGGGGGACTAGGGAATGAGCAGTTCTTC
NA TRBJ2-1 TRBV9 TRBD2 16 CASSPPSGRSYNEQFF TGTGCCAGCAGCCCTCCTAGCGGCCGCTCCTACAATGAGCAGTTCTTC
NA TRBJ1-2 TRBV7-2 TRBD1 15 CASSLAGQLIYGYTF TGTGCCAGCAGCTTAGCGGGACAGCTGATCTATGGCTACACCTTC
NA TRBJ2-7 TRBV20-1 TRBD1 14 CSAIPGQGAYEQYF TGCAGTGCTATCCCGGGACAGGGGGCCTACGAGCAGTACTTC
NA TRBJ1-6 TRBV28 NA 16 CASSLARWLYNSPLHF TGTGCCAGCAGTTTGGCCAGGTGGCTCTATAATTCACCCCTCCACTTT
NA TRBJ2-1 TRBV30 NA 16 CAWSGGITEPYNEQFF TGTGCCTGGAGTGGGGGGATTACGGAACCTTACAATGAGCAGTTCTTC
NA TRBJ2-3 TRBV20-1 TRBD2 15 CSARDPAGNTDTQYF TGCAGTGCTAGAGATCCAGCGGGGAACACAGATACGCAGTATTTT
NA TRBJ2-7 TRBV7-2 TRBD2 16 CASSPRLAGNSYEQYF TGTGCCAGCAGCCCACGCCTAGCGGGTAACTCCTACGAGCAGTACTTC